The present T cell receptor (beta chain) was sequenced within a study of blood T cell repertoires in COVID-19. Study details: The cDNA or gDNA used as material had been derived from T cells, B-cell-depleted T cells, or PBMCs.

This clone was picked up a small number of times. In the original processing: Quantification of nucleated cells was approximated via reference gene primer amplification. The repertoire was sequenced with immunoSEQ multiplex PCR; TCRdb's copy has only in-frame clones and lacks some. D and trimming come from the DNA, and the V and J calls and clone size come from that table. The repertoire consists of a few hundred thousand clones, with around 91% occurring once and the leading ten covering 3.5% to 4.5%. Trimming took 3 bases from V and 3 from J; bases not matched to a gene: 15. This CDR3 contains 19 residues. CDR1 is LGHDT and CDR2 is YNNKEL in the germline V gene (reference sequence).

The rearrangement uses TRBV3-1 (or the pseudogene TRBV3-2) and TRBJ1-3, with TRBD1 matching over 9 bases. Sequencing was performed on PBMCs or T cells enriched from blood (not recorded which). This sequence was found in a woman aged 18-30 years with acute COVID-19. CDR3 sequence: CASSQALVDRGYSGNTIYF. DNA of the CDR3: TGTGCCAGCAGCCAGGCGCTAGTTGACAGGGGGTACAGTGGAAACACCATATATTTT.